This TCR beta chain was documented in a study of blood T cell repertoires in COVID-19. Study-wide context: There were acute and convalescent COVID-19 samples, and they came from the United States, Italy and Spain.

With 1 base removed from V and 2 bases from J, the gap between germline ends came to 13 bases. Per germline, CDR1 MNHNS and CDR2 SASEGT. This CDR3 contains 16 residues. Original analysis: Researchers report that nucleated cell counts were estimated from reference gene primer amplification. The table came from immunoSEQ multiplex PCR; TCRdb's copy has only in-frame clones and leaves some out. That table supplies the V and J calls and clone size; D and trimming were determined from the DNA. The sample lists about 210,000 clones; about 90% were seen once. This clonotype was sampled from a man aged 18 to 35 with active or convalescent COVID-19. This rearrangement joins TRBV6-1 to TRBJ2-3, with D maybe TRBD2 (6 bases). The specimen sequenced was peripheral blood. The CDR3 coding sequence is TGTGCCAGCAGTGAAGGGGCGGGGTGGGACACAGATACGCAGTATTTT. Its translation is CASSEGAGWDTDTQYF.